This T cell receptor beta chain stems from a study of control samples from healthy donors and cancer patients. Repertoires were generated with immunoSEQ multiplex PCR, while TCRdb's copy carries only in-frame clones and drops some. The sample lists 170,000 or so clones, about 90% occurring once. Trimming stripped 6 bases from V and 7 bases from J, with 21 bases between. Germline V gene sequence: CDR1 MGHDK, CDR2 SYGVNS. This CDR3 has 15 residues. Sequenced material: blood. The receptor was isolated from a woman in her 40s in good health. The V gene is TRBV25-1, the J gene TRBJ1-1, with D possibly being TRBD1 (6 bases). The DNA of the CDR3 is TGTGCCAGCAGCTCACTGACAGGCCCTCCTGATGAAGCTTTCTTT. Its protein is CASSSLTGPPDEAFF.